Shown below are 27 T cell receptor beta chains from a single sample sequenced in a study of blood T cell repertoires in COVID-19. Sequenced by immunoSEQ multiplex PCR; TCRdb stores in-frame clones only, minus some. The repertoire holds more than 85,000 clones, with roughly 81% as singletons. The material sequenced was peripheral blood. These receptors all come from a woman in her 70s with acute or convalescent COVID-19.

J is TRBJ2-4 and V is TRBV3-1 (or the pseudogene TRBV3-2); maybe TRBD2 (5 bases). This CDR3 region has 16 residues. V lost 1 base and J 12 bases, leaving 22 bases between the germline ends. Germline assignment: CDR1 LGHDT and CDR2 YNNKEL (reference sequence). CDR3 nucleotides: TGTGCCAGCAGCCAAGGTTTGGGCAGCCTACTAGGTGATCAGTACTTC. Encoded protein: CASSQGLGSLLGDQYF.

With respect to this clone: This sample also contains other DNA sequences that code for the same CDR3. The rearrangement links TRBV5-1 to TRBJ2-1; D perhaps matches TRBD1 (6 bases). CDR1 and CDR2 (germline): SGHRS, YFSETQ. The CDR3 spans 13 residues. Trimming shortened V by 2 bases and J by 4 bases, and 7 bases separated the two germline ends. The CDR3 reads CASSLQGYNEQFF. CDR3 coding DNA: TGCGCCAGCAGCTTACAGGGTTACAATGAGCAGTTCTTC.

The chain has TRBV5-1 and TRBJ1-2; 10 bases match TRBD1. The J segment lost 3 bases and the V segment lost 6 bases, leaving 2 bases of the junction unmatched. The CDR3 has 13 amino acids. The germline V gene has CDR1 SGHRS and CDR2 YFSETQ. The CDR3 protein is CASKTGGDYGYTF. For the CDR3, the DNA is TGCGCCAGCAAGACAGGGGGCGACTATGGCTACACCTTC. Supplemented by reference TRBV5-1 and TRBJ1-2, the full variable domain reads KAGVTQTPRYLIKTRGQQVTLSCSPISGHRSVSWYQQTPGQGLQFLFEYFSETQRNKGNFPGRFSGRQFSNSRSEMNVSTLELGDSALYLCASKTGGDYGYTFGSGTRLTVV.

This clone appeared a few times. The chain is built from TRBV5-1 and TRBJ1-2, with D possibly being TRBD1 (5 bases). Germline V gives CDR1 SGHRS, CDR2 YFSETQ. This CDR3 is 13 amino acids long. The V end lost 0 bases, the J end lost 9 bases, and 12 bases lay between the germline ends. Written as DNA, the CDR3 is TGCGCCAGCAGCTTGGATGGGGGGAGCAGCTACACCTTC. Translated, it gives CASSLDGGSSYTF.

This sequence joins TRBV6-2 or TRBV6-3 and TRBJ1-5; D is undetermined. Germline V CDR1 and CDR2: MNHEY, SVGEGT. The CDR3 extends over 12 amino acids. Trimming removed 0 bases at V and 11 bases at J, with 8 bases between. This CDR3 is CASSYSGRTQHF. CDR3 sequence (DNA): TGTGCCAGCAGTTACTCTGGGAGGACCCAGCATTTT.

To note about this clone: A clone one base away is much larger, so this may be a read error. In the same sample, other DNA sequences code for this CDR3. The V call is TRBV6-1, the J call TRBJ1-1, with unresolved D. Germline V lookup: CDR1 MNHNS, CDR2 SASEGT. V lost 3 bases and J lost 1, with 9 bases in between. CDR3 length: 14 residues. The CDR3 region is CASSDRLPNTEAFF. DNA of the CDR3: TGTGCCAGCAGTGACAGACTGCCGAACACTGAAGCTTTCTTT.

The chain employs TRBV5-4 and TRBJ1-5; D may be TRBD1 (6 bases). This CDR3 comprises 15 residues. Trimming left V 4 bases short and J 6 bases short, with 17 bases between. Per germline, CDR1 SGHNT and CDR2 YYREEE (reference sequence). CDR3 nucleotides: TGTGCCAGCAGCCCTGGGAGGGGGAGGAGTCAGCCCCAGCATTTT. This sequence encodes CASSPGRGRSQPQHF.

This clone showed up many times. The V call is TRBV18, the J call TRBJ1-1, with 7 bases aligning to TRBD1. V lost 3 bases and J lost 4; bases outside the gene matches: 5. Germline CDR1 KGHSH, CDR2 LQKENI. This CDR3 has 14 residues. CDR3 protein: CASSPLDRVTEAFF. The CDR3 nucleotides are TGTGCCAGCTCACCCCTCGACAGGGTCACTGAAGCTTTCTTT.

This clone appeared once. This chain joins TRBV7-2 and TRBJ1-1; 12 nucleotides match TRBD1. In germline, CDR1 is SGHTA, CDR2 FQGNSA. The CDR3 runs 15 residues. The V and J ends lost 4 bases and 7 bases, in that order; junction bases with no gene match: 7. CDR3 in DNA: TGTGCCAGCAGCTCCACCGGGACAGGGGGCATTGAAGCTTTCTTT. It is translated as CASSSTGTGGIEAFF.

This chain uses TRBV7-9 with TRBJ1-4; no reliable D call. The germline CDR1 and CDR2 sequences are SEHNR and FQNEAQ (reference sequence). V was cut by 5 bases and J by 0 bases, with 4 bases left in between. The CDR3 loop spans 13 amino acids. This chain's CDR3 is CASSRATNEKLFF. CDR3 nucleotides: TGTGCCAGCAGCAGAGCAACTAATGAAAAACTGTTTTTT.

This chain joins TRBV3-1 (or the pseudogene TRBV3-2) and TRBJ2-1, with 7 bases lining up with TRBD2. V shed 4 bases, J shed 4 bases, and the junction held 4 bases outside the gene matches. This CDR3 spans 14 amino acids. The germline gives CDR1 LGHDT, CDR2 YNNKEL (reference sequence). The CDR3 loop is CASSPSGVYNEQFF. The CDR3 DNA reads TGTGCCAGCAGCCCCAGCGGGGTGTACAATGAGCAGTTCTTC.

The rearrangement uses TRBV6-6 and TRBJ1-4, with 7 bases matching TRBD1. Per the germline V gene, CDR1 is MNHNY and CDR2 is SVGAGI (reference sequence). The ends lost 8 bases at V and 7 bases at J; junction bases unmatched: 7. The CDR3 runs to 13 residues. As DNA, the CDR3 is TGTGCCAGCGGGGGGACAGCCTTTGAAAAACTGTTTTTT. This gives the protein CASGGTAFEKLFF.

V is TRBV3-1 (or the pseudogene TRBV3-2) and J is TRBJ2-7, with D possibly TRBD2 on 5 matching bases. The ends were cut back, 3 bases at V and 7 bases at J, with 22 bases in the middle. This CDR3 comprises 16 residues. From germline, CDR1 is LGHDT and CDR2 YNNKEL (reference sequence). CDR3 bases: TGTGCCAGCAGCCACTCCCGGGATCCCCTGAGGACGGAGCAGTACTTC. This gives the protein CASSHSRDPLRTEQYF.

V gene TRBV5-5 combines with J gene TRBJ2-2; 9 bases are shared with TRBD1. CDR1 is SGHKS and CDR2 is YYEKEE in the germline V gene (reference sequence). After removal of 4 bases from V and 4 bases from J, the junction contained 8 bases not matched to a gene. This CDR3 region has 16 residues. In DNA, the CDR3 is TGTGCCAGCAGCAGCTACCGGGACAGGGTCACCGGGGAGCTGTTTTTT. It translates to CASSSYRDRVTGELFF.

J is TRBJ2-1 and V is TRBV24-1; D is possibly TRBD2 (5 bases). Trimming removed 3 bases from V and 0 bases from J, with 14 bases in between. Germline V gives CDR1 KGHDR, CDR2 SFDVKD. The CDR3 is 17 amino acids. The CDR3 protein is CATSDTSVASSYNEQFF. CDR3 nucleotide sequence: TGTGCCACCAGTGATACCTCCGTAGCGAGCTCCTACAATGAGCAGTTCTTC.

V usage is TRBV28 and J usage is TRBJ2-7; D perhaps matches TRBD1 (6 bases). Deletions cut 6 bases from V and 10 bases from J, with 19 bases between. Germline lookup yields CDR1 MDHEN and CDR2 SYDVKM. The CDR3 has 13 residues. Written as DNA, the CDR3 is TGTGCCAGCAGGTCGGGACACCGGAGGCCCCAGTACTTC. It is translated as CASRSGHRRPQYF.

The gene calls are TRBV28 and TRBJ1-1; tentatively, D is TRBD1 (6 bases). This CDR3 spans 16 amino acids. Germline V CDR1 and CDR2: MDHEN, SYDVKM. Trimming cost V 6 bases and J 1 base, with 18 bases left between them. The CDR3 reads CASSPPTGSRNTEAFF. Written as DNA, the CDR3 is TGTGCCAGCAGCCCTCCGACAGGCTCAAGGAACACTGAAGCTTTCTTT. The variable domain in full, with the rest retrieved from reference TRBV28 and TRBJ1-1, is DVKVTQSSRYLVKRTGEKVFLECVQDMDHENMFWYRQDPGLGLRLIYFSYDVKMKEKGDIPEGYSVSREKKERFSLILESASTNQTSMYLCASSPPTGSRNTEAFFGQGTRLTVV.

V is TRBV5-1 and J is TRBJ2-5; TRBD1 matches 8 bases. Germline V gene data show CDR1 as SGHRS and CDR2 as YFSETQ. This CDR3 comprises 14 residues. V shed 4 bases, J shed 5 bases, and the junction held 7 bases outside the gene matches. This chain's CDR3 is CASSADRVEETQYF. The CDR3 region has the DNA TGCGCCAGCAGCGCGGACAGGGTGGAGGAGACCCAGTACTTC.

The rearrangement links TRBV7-2 to TRBJ2-7; 9 nucleotides align to TRBD1. Germline CDR1 is SGHTA and CDR2 is FQGNSA. The V and J ends lost 1 base and 7 bases, in that order; junction bases with no gene match: 8. The CDR3 is 15 amino acids. The chain's CDR3 is CASSLGTGVLWEQYF. In DNA form, the CDR3 reads TGTGCCAGCAGCTTAGGGACAGGGGTTCTTTGGGAGCAGTACTTC.

V is TRBV4-1 and J is TRBJ2-2, with 8 positions matching TRBD1. Unmatched junction bases numbered 9, after V lost 4 bases and J lost 2 bases. This CDR3 has 17 residues. Germline V gene data show CDR1 as MGHRA and CDR2 as YSYEKL. CDR3 residues: CASSLGTGQGNTGELFF. In DNA form, the CDR3 reads TGCGCCAGCAGCCTGGGCACCGGACAGGGCAACACCGGGGAGCTGTTTTTT.

The rearrangement links TRBV5-1 to TRBJ2-5, with a weak D call TRBD2 (6 bases). Germline V gene sequence: CDR1 SGHRS, CDR2 YFSETQ. This CDR3 is built from 16 residues. Trimming shortened V by 1 base and J by 1 base, and 14 bases separated the two germline ends. CDR3 nucleotide sequence: TGCGCCAGCAGCTTGATGGGGGGAGGCCTCCAAGAGACCCAGTACTTC. Protein product: CASSLMGGGLQETQYF. Looking up the rest from reference TRBV5-1 and TRBJ2-5 gives the full variable domain: KAGVTQTPRYLIKTRGQQVTLSCSPISGHRSVSWYQQTPGQGLQFLFEYFSETQRNKGNFPGRFSGRQFSNSRSEMNVSTLELGDSALYLCASSLMGGGLQETQYFGPGTRLLVL.

The rearrangement links TRBV3-1 (or the pseudogene TRBV3-2) to TRBJ1-5; 7 bases are a match to TRBD1. The CDR3 totals 16 residues. After removal of 2 bases from V and 4 bases from J, the junction contained 8 bases not matched to a gene. Looked up from germline, CDR1 is LGHDT and CDR2 is YNNKEL (reference sequence). The CDR3 sequence: CASSQPLDRVNQPQHF. The CDR3 region has the DNA TGTGCCAGCAGCCAACCCCTCGACAGGGTAAATCAGCCCCAGCATTTT.

V usage is TRBV6-5 and J usage is TRBJ1-5, with a possible D match to TRBD1 (5 bases). V shed 5 bases and J shed 6 bases, with 11 bases lying between them. The CDR3 totals 13 residues. The germline V gene encodes CDR1 MNHEY and CDR2 SVGAGI. The CDR3 nucleotides read TGTGCCAGCAGTCCCCAGGGATTTCAGCCCCAGCATTTT. It translates to CASSPQGFQPQHF.

This chain joins TRBV5-4 and TRBJ1-2; TRBD1 aligns across 7 bases. The V segment lost 0 bases and the J segment 2 bases; nucleotides outside the gene matches: 4. CDR3 length equals 15 residues. CDR1 is SGHNT, CDR2 YYREEE, per germline (reference sequence). The CDR3: CASSLEVGGNYGYTF. In DNA form, the CDR3 reads TGTGCCAGCAGCTTGGAGGTAGGGGGCAACTATGGCTACACCTTC.

The CDR3 DNA sequence: TGTGCCAGCAGCGAAGGGTTCCTTAAAGGGACACTCCACAAAAACATTCAGTACTTC. It codes for CASSEGFLKGTLHKNIQYF. V usage is TRBV21-1 and J usage is TRBJ2-4; the table's D call, TRBD1, has no DNA check behind it. TRBV21-1 is noted as a pseudogene. The CDR3 is 19 amino acids.

The chain combines TRBV6-5 with TRBJ2-7; TRBD2 agrees at 12 bases. After removal of 8 bases from V and 4 bases from J, the junction contained 3 bases not matched to a gene. Germline V lookup: CDR1 MNHEY, CDR2 SVGAGI. The length of the CDR3 is 13 residues. The CDR3 sequence: CASGLAGGYEQYF. The CDR3 nucleotides are TGTGCCAGCGGTCTAGCGGGAGGGTACGAGCAGTACTTC.

The chain carries TRBV7-9 and TRBJ1-5; tentative D call: TRBD1 (5 bases). This CDR3 contains 14 residues. With 5 bases removed from V and 5 bases from J, the gap between germline ends came to 13 bases. Germline values: CDR1 SEHNR, CDR2 FQNEAQ (reference sequence). CDR3 amino acids: CASSPSAGHQPQHF. The CDR3 nucleotides are TGTGCCAGCAGCCCCTCGGCAGGGCATCAGCCCCAGCATTTT.